This T cell receptor (beta chain) is drawn from a study of T-cell memory formation after mild COVID-19. There are 11 residues in the CDR3. CDR1 and CDR2 from the germline V gene are SQVTM and ANQGSEA. Trimming cost V 7 bases and J 12 bases; bases outside gene matches: 5. TCRdb recomputed calls from the 5' RACE reads with MiXCR, one row per CDR3 protein. In the table there are some 200,000 distinct CDR3 sequences, about 21% of which are singletons. The rearrangement joins TRBV29-1 to TRBJ2-1; 11 bases are a match to TRBD2. This TCR came from an adult woman who had mild COVID-19 (a few samples of this study predate the infection). Cell type and time point are not known. Sequenced material: PBMCs or a T cell subset sorted from them (not recorded which). Here the CDR3 reads CSADGLAGQFF. CDR3 sequence (DNA): TGCAGCGCCGACGGACTAGCGGGGCAGTTCTTC.